This T cell receptor (beta chain) was captured by sequencing in a study of OX40 agonist ivuxolimab in advanced cancers. The CDR3 contains 14 residues. The germline V gene encodes CDR1 LNHDA and CDR2 SQIVND (reference sequence). The germline V and J ends were trimmed by 2 bases and 8 bases, with 13 bases remaining between them. With respect to this clone: The antigen is undetermined.

TCRdb's table, derived via immunoSEQ multiplex PCR, lists solely in-frame clones and lacks some. The sample holds around 75,000 clones; around 90% are singletons and the top ten take about a tenth. Samples of blood were obtained at baseline, on cycle 4 day 1, and on cycle 7 day 1. Findings and caveats of the study: Relative to CD4+, CD8+ T cells held more expanded clones on average.

This TCR was sampled from an adult with an advanced solid tumor such as melanoma, head and neck, liver or kidney cancer. V usage is TRBV19 and J usage is TRBJ2-1; a possible D gene is TRBD2 (6 bases). Material: CD4+ or CD8+ T cells sorted from blood, obtained in a trial of the OX40 agonist ivuxolimab. In nucleotides, the CDR3 is TGTGCCAGTAGTATAAATCTAGCGAGGCATGAGCAGTTCTTC. This encodes CASSINLARHEQFF.